The source of this TCR beta chain is a study of T cells in Graves' hyperthyroidism and ophthalmopathy (dated by TCRdb to between 2019 and 2020). As for the study more broadly: Peripheral blood was collected at initial diagnosis, before any treatment. To identify TCR V-J signatures that set the groups apart, the researchers used a discovery cohort of about a hundred patients, made up of some 41 with Graves' ophthalmopathy and approximately 57 with stable Graves' hyperthyroidism. Prospective prediction of ophthalmopathy was tested in an independent validation cohort consisting of some 19 hyperthyroidism patients and some 17 patients who later progressed to ophthalmopathy. The 90 to 100 discovery patients were randomly split 7:3 into training and test sets. In about 6 Graves' hyperthyroidism patients, the study also compared T-cell repertoires from thyroid tissue with T-cell repertoires from blood. After blood sampling, hyperthyroidism patients were treated with methimazole at a starting dose of 30 mg daily, and ophthalmopathy patients were treated with high-dose intravenous methylprednisolone. According to the paper, TCR Vbeta CDR3 sequencing was carried out on 135 peripheral blood samples, which came from over 40 ophthalmopathy, approximately 78 hyperthyroidism and 17 progressor patients. Study-wide conclusions, independent of this receptor: No statistical method was used to fix the sample size in advance, and group allocation was not hidden from the investigators. Most expanded thyroid clonotypes (frequency above 0.001) were also found in blood, which suggests that blood repertoires may mirror thyroid immune responses. A 13 V-J signature model separated ophthalmopathy from stable hyperthyroidism, with around 88% sensitivity and 81.08% specificity in cross-validation and 80%/75% in testing. In validation, the model predicted progression to ophthalmopathy with around 71% sensitivity and roughly 72% specificity, a median of approximately 6.5 months before onset.

Graves' hyperthyroidism was defined as stable when no progression to ophthalmopathy occurred over 18 months of follow-up. The hyperthyroidism patients were between 18 and 65 years old and newly diagnosed, with a disease duration of less than 2 months. Any patient with an uncontrolled infection, another autoimmune disease, pregnancy or lactation was excluded. Diagnoses relied on clinical symptoms, serum thyroxine and TRAb, thyroid ultrasound and orbital computed tomography. PBMCs were isolated from 8 to 10 ml of fresh peripheral blood by Ficoll-Paque density gradient centrifugation. Total RNA was extracted with Trizol reagent, and quality was checked on an Agilent 2100 Bioanalyzer. Note on this clonotype: There is no known antigen for this receptor. Being one base from a much bigger clone, this may be a read error.

Looking up the germline V gene yields CDR1 SGHAT and CDR2 FQNNGV. The cysteine opens and the phenylalanine closes a CDR3 of 14 amino acids. Only the CDR3 part of the read is kept: 42 bases, read in frame from the first base. V was cut back by 3 bases and J by 4 bases, leaving a gap of 11 bases between them. TCR beta CDR3 regions were amplified from RNA transcripts. A first-round RT-PCR of the TCR CDR3 used the HTBI primer set with the Qiagen OneStep RT-PCR kit. Libraries were constructed in a second round of multiplex PCR, after which size selection and purification were performed. The libraries were sequenced on an Illumina HiSeq2000 using paired-end 100 bp reads. Processing in the source paper ran as follows. SOAPnuke was used to process the raw data, removing reads that contained adapters or uncalled bases, had a mean Phred below 15, or lacked an exact match to the constant primer or identifier. COPE v1.2.5 was used to merge the high-quality paired reads, and each unique nucleotide sequence was defined as a clonotype. Clonotypes were aligned to IMGT TRBV, TRBD and TRBJ reference segments using MiTCR v1.1. Only V-J combinations with frequency above 0.0001, covering about 99% of repertoires, were analysed. A TCS score was defined as the ratio between F50 (clonal expansion) and ExV (chaos), using BLOSUM62-based TCRdist between CDR3 peptides within each V-J. Welch's t-statistics and random forest reduced just over 500 V-J features to about 12, which were used in a naive Bayes classifier (R e1071). TCRdb handled the public reads itself, with Q25 trimming in fastp and clone calling in MiXCR, and kept productive beta chains. Each entry merges the rows of one CDR3 protein and shows their most common DNA and genes. The V and J calls come from TCRdb's annotation, not from the publication. This sample is represented by about 400,000 distinct CDR3 sequences; roughly 14% of them were singletons. Together, the top ten hold roughly 14% of the sample.

Here the chain combines TRBV11-2 and TRBJ2-3; the D gene remains uncertain. The sequenced sample was blood. This TCR was recovered from a woman aged 18-29 years with Graves' hyperthyroidism. The DNA sequence is TGTGCCAGCAGCTTGTACATAATTGCAGATACGCAGTATTTT. The resulting protein is CASSLYIIADTQYF.